These 20 T cell receptor beta chains came from one sample sequenced in a study of blood T cell repertoires in COVID-19. Measured with immunoSEQ multiplex PCR; TCRdb has only the in-frame clones, and not every one. The table includes 150,000 to 200,000 clones, 75% to 90% detected once. Sequencing was done on a sample of PBMCs or T cells enriched from blood (not recorded which). These receptors all stem from a woman between 55 and 75 years old who had recovered from COVID-19.

This chain uses TRBV30 with TRBJ2-7; 8 nucleotides agree with TRBD1. This CDR3 has 15 residues. Trimming at V came to 4 bases and at J to 1 base, leaving 9 bases not matched to a gene. Looked up from germline, CDR1 is GTSNPN and CDR2 is SVGIG (reference sequence). CDR3 protein: CAWMLGQGLSYEQYF. CDR3 coding DNA: TGTGCCTGGATGCTTGGACAGGGTCTTTCCTACGAGCAGTACTTC.

This clone was found once. The J gene is TRBJ2-2, the V gene TRBV9, with D possibly TRBD2 on 6 matching bases. Trimming shortened V by 0 bases and J by 0 bases, and 6 bases separated the two germline ends. CDR1 SGDLS and CDR2 YYNGEE come from the germline V gene. The CDR3 contains 15 residues. In DNA, the CDR3 is TGTGCCAGCAGCGTAGGACTAGCGAACACCGGGGAGCTGTTTTTT. This sequence encodes CASSVGLANTGELFF.

J is TRBJ1-2 and V is TRBV6-5; a weak D match, TRBD1 (6 bases). The V end lost 2 bases, the J end lost 8 bases, and 15 bases lay between the germline ends. Germline CDR1 MNHEY, CDR2 SVGAGI. The CDR3 sequence is 14 residues long. The CDR3 spells CASSYTGQKIGYTF. CDR3 nucleotides: TGTGCCAGCAGTTACACCGGACAGAAGATAGGCTACACCTTC.

For this clone: Additional DNA sequences in this sample encode the identical CDR3. V and J are TRBV9 and TRBJ1-5; TRBD1 matches 8 bases. CDR1 is SGDLS, CDR2 YYNGEE, per germline. The CDR3 has 15 residues. V lost 0 bases, J lost 6 bases, and 5 bases stayed unmatched. CDR3 coding DNA: TGTGCCAGCAGCGTAGGGCAGGGGGCCGGTCAGCCCCAGCATTTT. This gives the protein CASSVGQGAGQPQHF.

This clone was seen only once. In nucleotides, the CDR3 is TGTGCCAGCAGCGGTATCGGGGTTGCAACCGGGGAGCTGTTTTTT. Translating it yields CASSGIGVATGELFF. The chain recombines TRBV7-9 with TRBJ2-2, with D perhaps TRBD2 (5 bases). Between the trimmed V and J ends, which lost 5 bases and 5 bases, there was a span of 15 bases. In germline, CDR1 is SEHNR, CDR2 FQNEAQ (reference sequence). CDR3 length: 15 amino acids.

The gene calls are TRBV30 and TRBJ1-2; 7 bases match TRBD1. There are 14 residues in the CDR3. Germline values: CDR1 GTSNPN, CDR2 SVGIG (reference sequence). The V segment lost 0 bases and the J segment 4 bases; nucleotides outside the gene matches: 5. Here the CDR3 reads CAWSVESGGYGYTF. Here the CDR3 DNA reads TGTGCCTGGAGTGTTGAATCAGGGGGCTATGGCTACACCTTC.

The chain is built from TRBV18 and TRBJ2-1; 11 bases match TRBD2. V lost 5 bases to trimming and J lost 7 bases; unmatched junction nucleotides: 1. The CDR3 sequence is 13 residues long. The V gene's germline CDR1 is KGHSH and CDR2 LQKENI. DNA for the CDR3: TGTGCCAGCTCAGCTAGCGGGAGGAATGAGCAGTTCTTC. It is translated as CASSASGRNEQFF.

This clone was detected only a few times. V is TRBV28 and J is TRBJ1-3; D is possibly TRBD1 (5 bases). Deletions cut 5 bases from V and 2 bases from J, with 13 bases between. From germline, CDR1 is MDHEN and CDR2 SYDVKM. The CDR3 sequence is 15 residues long. The CDR3 DNA sequence: TGTGCCAGCAGTGATCTAGGGGTCACTGGAAACACCATATATTTT. Its translation is CASSDLGVTGNTIYF.

This clone was recorded at least ten times. Here the CDR3 reads CASSLVSEFNYGYTF. The CDR3 coding sequence is TGTGCCAGCAGCTTGGTATCGGAGTTTAACTATGGCTACACCTTC. The J gene is TRBJ1-2, the V gene TRBV5-8; unclear D gene. The CDR3 extends over 15 amino acids. Trimming shortened V by 0 bases and J by 1 base, and 10 bases separated the two germline ends. Germline lookup yields CDR1 SGHTS and CDR2 YDEGEE.

The rearrangement joins TRBV5-6 to TRBJ1-2; TRBD1 is a possible D gene (5 bases). Trimming left V 1 base short and J 8 bases short, with 18 bases between. Germline CDR1 and CDR2: SGHDT and YYEEEE. CDR3 length: 15 residues. CDR3 sequence (DNA): TGTGCCAGCAGCTTGTGGTTAAGGGGCTCAGGGGGCTACACCTTC. This encodes CASSLWLRGSGGYTF.

The table lists this clone with a count of one. This chain connects TRBV7-8 to TRBJ2-5; D gene uncertain. CDR1 is SGHVS and CDR2 is FQNEAQ in the germline V gene. Trimming stripped 2 bases from V and 5 bases from J, with 9 bases between. This CDR3 comprises 13 residues. The CDR3 loop is CASSLYRRETQYF. For the CDR3, the DNA is TGTGCCAGCAGCTTATACCGCAGGGAGACCCAGTACTTC.

The chain employs TRBV6-5 and TRBJ2-5, with 10 bases fitting TRBD1. J was trimmed by 0 bases and V by 4 bases; bases with no gene match: 5. Germline V gene sequence: CDR1 MNHEY, CDR2 SVGAGI. The CDR3 has 16 residues. Written as DNA, the CDR3 is TGTGCCAGCAGTTCTTATGGACAGGGGGACCAAGAGACCCAGTACTTC. This codes for CASSSYGQGDQETQYF.

The V and J genes are TRBV5-4 and TRBJ2-1, with TRBD2 as a possible D gene (6 bases). Germline assignment: CDR1 SGHNT and CDR2 YYREEE (reference sequence). This CDR3 has 17 residues. Trimming pared 0 bases from V and 8 bases from J, leaving 21 bases between. DNA for the CDR3: TGTGCCAGCAGCTTGGCCTTCGGGGGAGGTAATCGGGATGAGCAGTTCTTC. This sequence encodes CASSLAFGGGNRDEQFF.

This clone has only one observation. The chain has TRBV5-8 and TRBJ2-3, with TRBD2 matching over 13 bases. Trimming at V came to 0 bases and at J to 1 base, leaving 5 bases not matched to a gene. Germline-derived CDR1 and CDR2 are SGHTS and YDEGEE. The CDR3 spans 18 residues. CDR3 DNA sequence: TGTGCCAGCAGCTTGGCCGGACTAGCGGGAGTCGGCACAGATACGCAGTATTTT. This gives the protein CASSLAGLAGVGTDTQYF. The variable domain in full, completed from reference TRBV5-8 and TRBJ2-3, reads EAGVTQSPTHLIKTRGQQATLRCSPISGHTSVYWYQQALGLGLQFLLWYDEGEERNRGNFPPRFSGRQFPNYSSELNVNALELEDSALYLCASSLAGLAGVGTDTQYFGPGTRLTVL.

The chain links TRBV15 to TRBJ2-3; D ambiguous. This CDR3 spans 15 amino acids. The V and J ends lost 4 bases and 7 bases respectively, with 18 bases between them. CDR1 LNHNV and CDR2 YYDKDF come from the germline V gene (reference sequence). The CDR3 region has the DNA TGTGCCACCAGCAAGCCTAGTTCGACTGCCTATACGCAGTATTTT. It yields the protein CATSKPSSTAYTQYF.

The V and J genes are TRBV18 and TRBJ1-1, with TRBD1 as a possible D gene (5 bases). Germline CDR1 is KGHSH and CDR2 is LQKENI. The ends were cut back, 1 base at V and 3 bases at J, with 6 bases in the middle. This CDR3 is built from 13 residues. Here the CDR3 DNA reads TGTGCCAGCTCACCACTCAGGGACACTGAAGCTTTCTTT. The encoded protein is CASSPLRDTEAFF.

The chain has TRBV5-8 and TRBJ2-7, with D possibly being TRBD1 (6 bases). The CDR3 spans 13 residues. CDR1 SGHTS and CDR2 YDEGEE come from the germline V gene. Trimming left V 5 bases short and J 3 bases short, with 12 bases between. CDR3 coding DNA: TGTGCCAGCAGACAGACAGGAAGCTACGAGCAGTACTTC. It yields the protein CASRQTGSYEQYF.

The chain joins TRBV18 to TRBJ2-3; the match to TRBD2 covers 9 bases. CDR3 length: 21 residues. V gave up 6 bases and J gave up 6 bases; unmatched junction bases: 28. Germline values: CDR1 KGHSH, CDR2 LQKENI. For the CDR3, the DNA is TGTGCCAGCTCCCAACTCTCTACTAGGGCAGGGCGGCGGGAGGGCATGGATACGCAGTATTTT. This sequence encodes CASSQLSTRAGRREGMDTQYF.

This clone was recorded only once. A junction end diverges from the germline sequence, so it may reflect a read error. The chain is built from TRBV13 and TRBJ1-2; D may be TRBD1 (5 bases). The CDR3 contains 13 residues. Germline V lookup: CDR1 PRHDT, CDR2 FYEKMQ (reference sequence). The DNA for the CDR3 is TGTGCCAGCAGCTTCGGACACCAAGGGTCGGGCACTTTC. It yields the protein CASSFGHQGSGTF.

V usage is TRBV28 and J usage is TRBJ2-1; 7 bases are shared with TRBD1. The length of the CDR3 is 14 residues. Germline V gene sequence: CDR1 MDHEN, CDR2 SYDVKM. J gave up 7 bases and V 7 bases, and 10 bases lay outside the gene matches. The CDR3 coding sequence is TGTGCCAGCAACAGGGGCTGGGGTGGGAATGAGCAGTTCTTC. This codes for CASNRGWGGNEQFF.